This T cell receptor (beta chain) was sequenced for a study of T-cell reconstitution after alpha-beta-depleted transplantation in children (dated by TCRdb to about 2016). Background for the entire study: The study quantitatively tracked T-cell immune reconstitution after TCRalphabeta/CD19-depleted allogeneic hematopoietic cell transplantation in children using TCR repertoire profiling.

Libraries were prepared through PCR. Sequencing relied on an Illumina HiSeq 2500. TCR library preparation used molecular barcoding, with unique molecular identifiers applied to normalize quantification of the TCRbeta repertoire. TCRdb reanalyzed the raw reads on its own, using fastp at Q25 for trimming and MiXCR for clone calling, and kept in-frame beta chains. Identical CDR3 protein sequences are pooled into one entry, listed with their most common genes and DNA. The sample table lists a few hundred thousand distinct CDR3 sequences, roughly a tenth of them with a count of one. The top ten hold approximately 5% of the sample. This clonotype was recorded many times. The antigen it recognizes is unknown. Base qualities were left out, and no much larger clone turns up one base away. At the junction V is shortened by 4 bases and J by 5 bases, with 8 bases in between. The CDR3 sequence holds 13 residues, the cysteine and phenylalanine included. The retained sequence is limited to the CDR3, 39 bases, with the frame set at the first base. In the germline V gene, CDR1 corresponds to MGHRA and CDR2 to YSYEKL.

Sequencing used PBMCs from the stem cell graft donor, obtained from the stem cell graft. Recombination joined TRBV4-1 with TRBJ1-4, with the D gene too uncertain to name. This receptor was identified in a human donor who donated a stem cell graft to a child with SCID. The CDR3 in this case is CASSRSENEKLFF. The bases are TGCGCCAGCAGCCGCTCGGAGAATGAAAAACTGTTTTTT.